These T cell receptor beta chains were read from a single sample in a study of T cells in Graves' hyperthyroidism and ophthalmopathy. TCRdb independently ran MiXCR on the multiplex PCR reads; one entry per CDR3 protein. This repertoire shows 560,000 or so distinct CDR3 sequences, under 60% found once; its top ten account for 8.2%. Material for sequencing was peripheral blood or thyroid tissue (not recorded which). Receptor source: a woman aged 18-29 years with Graves' hyperthyroidism. CDR3s include the opening cysteine and the closing phenylalanine or tryptophan. D genes are given only for firm matches. Clone size is stated in some rows and not others, as once, few, many or a class when expanded.

TRBV20-1	TRBJ1-5	NA	NA	TGCAGTGCTAGAGGGGACATCAGCAATCAGCCCCAGCATTTT	CSARGDISNQPQHF
TRBV7-8	TRBJ2-7	TRBD2	NA	TGTGTCAGCAGCTTAATTCTAGCGGGGGCGTACGAGCAGTACTTC	CVSSLILAGAYEQYF
TRBV2	TRBJ1-5	TRBD1	NA	TGTGCCAGCCCTCCGGGACAGGATAATCAGCCCCAGCATTTT	CASPPGQDNQPQHF
TRBV29-1	TRBJ2-5	NA	many	TGCAGCGTTGGCAGGGCCGGGCAAGAGACCCAGTACTTC	CSVGRAGQETQYF
TRBV29-1	TRBJ2-7	NA	NA	TGCAGCGTTGCCACTAGTGTTGGCCGAGATGAGCAGTACTTC	CSVATSVGRDEQYF
TRBV19	TRBJ2-2	TRBD1	NA	TGTGCCATCCCGGGACAGCACACCGGGGAGCTGTTTTTT	CAIPGQHTGELFF
TRBV7-6	TRBJ1-1	TRBD1	NA	TGTGCCAGCAGCCGGGGACAGCCAGGAACTAATGAAGCTTTCTTT	CASSRGQPGTNEAFF
TRBV6-4	TRBJ2-2	TRBD1	NA	TGTGCCAGCAGTGATCTCCGAGGGGGCTGTTTTTTT	CASSDLRGGCFF
TRBV7-9	TRBJ2-7	NA	few	TGTGCCAGCAGCTTACAGGGGAATTCCTACGAGCAGTACTTC	CASSLQGNSYEQYF
TRBV19	TRBJ2-6	NA	NA	TGTGCCAGTAGTATCGAAGGGGACTCTGGGGCCAACGTCCTGACTTTC	CASSIEGDSGANVLTF
TRBV29-1	TRBJ1-1	TRBD1	many	TGCAGCGAACAGGGGGCATCTGAAGCTTTCTTT	CSEQGASEAFF
TRBV6-5	TRBJ2-7	NA	NA	TGTGCCAGCAGTTACTCGAGGGAAGGGGGCTACGAGCAGTACTTC	CASSYSREGGYEQYF
TRBV19	TRBJ2-7	NA	NA	TGTGCCAGTAGTGAGGGGGCTGGCGGGAGTGGAGAGCAGTACTTC	CASSEGAGGSGEQYF
TRBV7-9	TRBJ2-2	TRBD2	NA	TGTGCCAGCAGCCCCTATAGCGGGAGGGCCGGCACCGGGGAGCTGTTTTTT	CASSPYSGRAGTGELFF
TRBV20-1	TRBJ2-7	TRBD2	NA	TGCAGTGCTAGAGGGCGGCCAGCGGGAGCATCCTACGAGCAGTACTTC	CSARGRPAGASYEQYF
TRBV29-1	TRBJ1-5	NA	NA	TGCAGCTTGGAGGGTCTTCAGCCCCAGCATTTT	CSLEGLQPQHF
TRBV24-1	TRBJ2-5	NA	NA	TGTGCCACCAGTGATGGCTCGGAGACCCAGTACTTC	CATSDGSETQYF
TRBV5-1	TRBJ1-5	TRBD1	few	TGCGCCAGCAGTTTTGCCAAGACAGGGTCCGTTCAGCCCCAGCATTTT	CASSFAKTGSVQPQHF
TRBV10-3	TRBJ2-3	TRBD2	few	TGTGCCATCAGAGGACTAGCGGGAACAAAAGATACGCAGTATTTT	CAIRGLAGTKDTQYF
TRBV7-9	TRBJ2-3	TRBD2	NA	TGTGCCAGCAGCTACAATTTAGCGGGAGGGAGCACAGATACGCAGTATTTT	CASSYNLAGGSTDTQYF
TRBV7-9	TRBJ2-3	NA	few	TGTGCCAGCAGCTCCTGGGCGGCAGATACGCAGTATTTT	CASSSWAADTQYF
TRBV20-1	TRBJ1-1	TRBD1	NA	TGCAGTGCAAACAGGGGGATGAACACTGAAGCTTTCTTT	CSANRGMNTEAFF
TRBV12-3/TRBV12-4	TRBJ1-5	NA	NA	TGTGCCAGCAGGGAGGAGAATAGCAATCAGCCCCAGCATTTT	CASREENSNQPQHF
TRBV6-5	TRBJ2-2	TRBD1	few	TGTGCCAGCAGTCCCTGGACAGGGATCGGGGAGCTGTTTTTT	CASSPWTGIGELFF
TRBV5-1	TRBJ1-1	NA	NA	TGCGCCAGCAGCTTGGAAGAAGTCAGCCTCGCTTTCTTT	CASSLEEVSLAFF
TRBV19	TRBJ1-1	TRBD1	NA	TGTGCCAGTGGGAACAGGGGGCTTGAAGCTTTCTTT	CASGNRGLEAFF
TRBV12-3/TRBV12-4	TRBJ2-7	TRBD2	NA	TGTGCCAGCAGTTTAGACCTAGCGGTAAACGAGCAGTACTTC	CASSLDLAVNEQYF
TRBV14	TRBJ1-2	NA	few	TGTGCCAGCAGCCAAGAGGTCAGAAACTATGGCTACACCTTC	CASSQEVRNYGYTF
TRBV2	TRBJ2-7	NA	NA	TGTGCCAGCAGTTTCTCCCCCTCCTACGAGCAGTACTTC	CASSFSPSYEQYF
TRBV7-9	TRBJ1-5	NA	many	TGTGCCAGCAGCCGAGGGGGGGCCCAGCATTTT	CASSRGGAQHF
TRBV11-2	TRBJ1-3	NA	NA	TGTGCCAGCAGCCAAGGGGACCCTGGAAACACCATATATTTT	CASSQGDPGNTIYF
TRBV7-9	TRBJ1-1	NA	once	TGTGCCAGCAGCCGTATCGATGTTGGGGGGGGGATCACTGAAGCTTTCTTT	CASSRIDVGGGITEAFF
TRBV7-2	TRBJ1-5	NA	many	TGTGCCAGCAGCATCTCCAGGGAGGGTCAGCCCCAGCATTTT	CASSISREGQPQHF
TRBV9	TRBJ2-5	NA	many	TGTGCCAGCAGCGCTGAGGAGGGTTTCGGGGAGACCCAGTACTTC	CASSAEEGFGETQYF
TRBV15	TRBJ2-3	NA	NA	TGTGCCACCAGCAGAAGCCGAGTGGATTTTGCCACAGATACGCAGTATTTT	CATSRSRVDFATDTQYF
TRBV19	TRBJ2-7	TRBD1	few	TGTGCCAGTAGTACGCGACGAGCCGGGACAGGAAGGGGCGAGCAGTACTTC	CASSTRRAGTGRGEQYF
TRBV7-6	TRBJ2-7	TRBD2	NA	TGTGCCAGCAGCCAAGATCCAGCGGGAGCCTACGAGCAGTACTTC	CASSQDPAGAYEQYF
TRBV6-5	TRBJ2-7	NA	once	TGTGCCAGCAGATCTCAGGGCGAGAACGAGCAGTACTTC	CASRSQGENEQYF
TRBV7-9	TRBJ2-5	NA	few	TGTGCCAGCAGCCCCGTCGGGGGATTGGAGACCCAGTACTTC	CASSPVGGLETQYF
TRBV7-2	TRBJ2-7	NA	NA	TGTGCCAGCAGCTTAGACCAAACGGACTACGAGCAGTACTTC	CASSLDQTDYEQYF
TRBV7-2	TRBJ2-7	TRBD1	many	TGTGCCAGCAGCACGGGACAGGGCTCCTACGAGCAGTACTTC	CASSTGQGSYEQYF
TRBV20-1	TRBJ2-7	TRBD2	NA	TGCAGTTGCGAGCGGGGAACCTACGAGCAGTACTTC	CSCERGTYEQYF
TRBV19	TRBJ1-2	NA	NA	TGTGCCAGTAGTATTGGAAATGGCTACACCTTC	CASSIGNGYTF
TRBV29-1	TRBJ1-1	TRBD1	NA	TGCAGCGTTGTCCCGACAGGGGACGCTGAAGCTTTCTTT	CSVVPTGDAEAFF
TRBV5-6	TRBJ2-7	NA	NA	TGCGCCAGCAGCTTGGATACACTATTCTACGAGCAGTACTTC	CASSLDTLFYEQYF
TRBV2	TRBJ1-3	NA	many	TGTGCCAGCAGTGGAGGTTCTGGAAACACCATATATTTT	CASSGGSGNTIYF
TRBV2	TRBJ1-1	NA	many	TGTGCCAGCAGTGACGACCAGTGGGCCACTGAAGCTTTCTTT	CASSDDQWATEAFF
TRBV25-1	TRBJ1-2	TRBD1	NA	TGTGCCAGCAGTGACCCAACGACAGGGGGCGCATCCGTTGGCTACACCTTC	CASSDPTTGGASVGYTF